The entry that follows covers one T cell receptor (beta chain) sequence. The data were taken from a study of control samples from healthy donors and cancer patients. CDR3 length equals 13 residues. Trimming left V 2 bases short and J 4 bases short, with 8 bases between. Germline loops: CDR1 MNHNS, CDR2 SASEGT. Profiling relied on immunoSEQ multiplex PCR, and the TCRdb table lists in-frame clones only, not all of them. The sample carries around 250,000 clones, almost 85% recorded once. The chain couples TRBV6-1 to TRBJ1-2, with no clear D. The sequenced material came from PBMCs. The receptor was derived from a woman aged 60 to 75 with lung cancer. The CDR3 here is CASSEQQFYGYTF. CDR3 bases: TGTGCCAGCAGTGAACAACAGTTCTATGGCTACACCTTC.